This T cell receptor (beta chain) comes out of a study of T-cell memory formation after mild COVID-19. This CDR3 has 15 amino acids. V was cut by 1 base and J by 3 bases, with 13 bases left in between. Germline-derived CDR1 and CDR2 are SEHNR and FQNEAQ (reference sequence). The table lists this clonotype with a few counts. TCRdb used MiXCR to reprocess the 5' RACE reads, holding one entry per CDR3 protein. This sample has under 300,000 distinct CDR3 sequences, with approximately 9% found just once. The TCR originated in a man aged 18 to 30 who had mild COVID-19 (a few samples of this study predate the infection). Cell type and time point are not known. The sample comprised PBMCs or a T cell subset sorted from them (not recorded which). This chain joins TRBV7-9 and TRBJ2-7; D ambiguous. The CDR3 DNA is TGTGCCAGCAGCTTAGTCGGGCCTGGAAACTACGAGCAGTACTTC. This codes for CASSLVGPGNYEQYF.